The rows below give T cell receptor beta chains drawn from one sample of a study of cytomegalovirus exposure and HLA in healthy donors. Generated by immunoSEQ multiplex PCR, the TCRdb table keeps only in-frame clones and is missing some. The sample records about 360,000 clones, roughly 90% being singletons. The sample was PBMCs. The receptors were sampled from a woman aged 18-29 years in good health and CMV-seronegative. The CDR3 runs from the conserved cysteine through the conserved F or W. D genes are given only for firm matches. Clone sizes are given selectively: once, few, many, or a class where the clone is expanded.

NA TRBD2 TRBJ2-7 TRBV9 15 TGTGCCAGCAGCGTGGGAGGGATTGGAGCCTACGAGCAGTACTTC CASSVGGIGAYEQYF
NA NA TRBJ2-1 TRBV6-4 13 TGTGCCAGCAGCCATACAGGGAACAATGAGCAGTTCTTC CASSHTGNNEQFF
NA TRBD1 TRBJ2-2 TRBV4-1 15 TGCGCCAGCAGCCGCTCCGGGACAGAAGCCGGGGAGCTGTTTTTT CASSRSGTEAGELFF
NA TRBD1 TRBJ2-2 TRBV6-4 14 TGTGCCAGCCGGACAGGGGACTACACCGGGGAGCTGTTTTTT CASRTGDYTGELFF
NA TRBD2 TRBJ2-1 TRBV14 15 TGTGCCAGCAGCCAAGCGCTAGCGGGAGGCCATGAGCAGTTCTTC CASSQALAGGHEQFF
NA TRBD2 TRBJ2-1 TRBV29-1 11 TGCAGCGTTCCAAGCGGGGGGGGTGAATTCTTC CSVPSGGGEFF
NA NA TRBJ1-3 TRBV5-6 16 TGTGCCAGCAGAGCCCGGACCTTCGGGGGGCGCAACACCATATATTTT CASRARTFGGRNTIYF
NA NA TRBJ2-3 TRBV7-8 12 TGTGCCAGCAGCCTTGGCACAGATACGCAGTATTTT CASSLGTDTQYF
NA TRBD2 TRBJ2-3 TRBV2 16 TGTGCCAGCAGTGTTGGCCTAGCGGGGGGTGAGGGTACGCAGTATTTT CASSVGLAGGEGTQYF
NA TRBD2 TRBJ2-3 TRBV6-1 15 TGTGCCAGCAGTGAAAGCAGCGGGGGGCCCGGTACGCAGTATTTT CASSESSGGPGTQYF
NA NA TRBJ2-7 TRBV28 15 TGTGCCAGCAGTTTGACGGGGAGTAGCTCCTACGAGCAGTACTTC CASSLTGSSSYEQYF
NA NA TRBJ2-7 TRBV7-2 12 TGTGCCAGCAGCTTAGGCAGTACATTCCAGTACTTC CASSLGSTFQYF
few NA TRBJ1-5 TRBV27 14 TGTGCCAGCAGTTCCAGGGGAGTCCATCAGCCCCAGCATTTT CASSSRGVHQPQHF
few NA TRBJ2-5 TRBV4-1 15 TGCGCCAGCAGCCCACCATCACGGGGTGGAGAGACCCAGTACTTC CASSPPSRGGETQYF
NA TRBD1 TRBJ1-4 TRBV14 17 TGTGCCAGCAGCCGGGTCGAGGGGGCGCGGACTAATGAAAAACTGTTTTTT CASSRVEGARTNEKLFF
once TRBD1 TRBJ1-5 TRBV5-1 15 TGCGCCAGCAGCGCGACAGGGGGCCAAAATCAGCCCCAGCATTTT CASSATGGQNQPQHF
NA TRBD1 TRBJ2-7 TRBV27 14 TGTGCCAGCGGCCCCCCGGGACAGGGAGGCGAGCAGTACTTC CASGPPGQGGEQYF
NA TRBD2 TRBJ2-7 TRBV2 18 TGTGCCAGCAGTGAAGGGACTAGCGGACTTAGGAGTGACTACGAGCAGTACTTC CASSEGTSGLRSDYEQYF
NA NA TRBJ1-1 TRBV27 15 TGTGCCAGCAGTGAATTCGGACGGGGGAACACTGAAGCTTTCTTT CASSEFGRGNTEAFF
NA TRBD2 TRBJ2-2 TRBV4-1 16 TGCGCCAGCAGCCCAAGGGCGGGAGAGAACACCGGGGAGCTGTTTTTT CASSPRAGENTGELFF
NA NA TRBJ2-1 TRBV7-9 14 TGTGCCAGCAGCGATAGCGAGTCCTACAATGAGCAGTTCTTC CASSDSESYNEQFF
NA TRBD1 TRBJ2-3 TRBV29-1 17 TGCAGCGTTGATCTGGCCAGGGGGCGCGAGTTCGCAGATACGCAGTATTTT CSVDLARGREFADTQYF
NA TRBD2 TRBJ2-1 TRBV7-6 15 TGTGCCAGCAGCTATACTAGCGGGGGGGACAATGAGCAGTTCTTC CASSYTSGGDNEQFF
NA TRBD1 TRBJ2-1 TRBV6-6 15 TGTGCCAGCAGTTTCCCCCGGACAGGGGAGAATGAGCAGTTCTTC CASSFPRTGENEQFF
NA NA TRBJ1-5 TRBV5-8 17 TGTGCCAGCAGCTTAAAACCGCGGGGTCATAGCAATCAGCCCCAGCATTTT CASSLKPRGHSNQPQHF
once NA TRBJ2-5 TRBV11-2 15 TGTGCCAGCAGCATGGGGGGACGGCCAAAAGAGACCCAGTACTTC CASSMGGRPKETQYF
once NA TRBJ2-3 TRBV5-1 15 TGCGCCAGCAGCAGAAGCGGTCTAGGCACAGATACGCAGTATTTT CASSRSGLGTDTQYF
once NA TRBJ2-7 TRBV6-1 12 TGTGCCAGTAATCGGGGGATCTACGAGCAGTACTTC CASNRGIYEQYF
NA NA TRBJ2-2 TRBV30 14 TGTGCCTGGAGTGTGAAGGGAGGCACCGGGGAGCTGTTTTTT CAWSVKGGTGELFF
NA NA TRBJ1-5 TRBV6-6 14 TGTGCCAGCATGACCAGCGGGTTGCGGCAGCCCCAGCATTTT CASMTSGLRQPQHF
NA NA TRBJ1-1 TRBV2 12 TGTGCCAGCAGTGCGTTTATAACTGAAGCTTTCTTT CASSAFITEAFF
NA NA TRBJ2-2 TRBV27 13 TGTGCCAGCAGACTCGGGGGCACCGGGGAGCTGTTTTTT CASRLGGTGELFF
NA NA TRBJ2-2 TRBV27 15 TGTGCCAGCCGGGGGATAGGACACGCACCGGGCGGGCTGTTTTTT CASRGIGHAPGGLFF
NA NA TRBJ2-5 TRBV27 14 TGTGCCAGCAGTTCCCGGGACACCGAAGAGACCCAGTACTTC CASSSRDTEETQYF
NA TRBD2 TRBJ2-2 TRBV5-6 16 TGTGCCAGCAGCTCCTGGACTAGCGGTAACACCGGGGAGCTGTTTTTT CASSSWTSGNTGELFF
NA NA TRBJ1-3 TRBV28 18 TGTGCCAGCAGTTTTCCCCGCCTCGGAGGTAACTCTGGAAACACCATATATTTT CASSFPRLGGNSGNTIYF
NA TRBD1 TRBJ2-5 TRBV6-1 15 TGTGCCAGCAGGGATGACAGGGCGCAGGGTGAGACCCAGTACTTC CASRDDRAQGETQYF
NA TRBD1 TRBJ2-7 TRBV19 13 TGTGCCAGTAGCCCTGGGACAGGGATGGAGCAGTACTTC CASSPGTGMEQYF
NA NA TRBJ1-5 TRBV19 17 TGTGCCAGTAGTACGACAGGCGAAAAGGTCCCCAATCAGCCCCAGCATTTT CASSTTGEKVPNQPQHF
NA NA TRBJ2-7 TRBV10-2 13 TGCGCCAGCAGTGATGGACAGTATGACGAGCAGTACTTC CASSDGQYDEQYF
NA NA TRBJ2-5 TRBV4-1 14 TGCGCCAGCAGCCAAGATCGCAGGAAAGAGACCCAGTACTTC CASSQDRRKETQYF
NA NA TRBJ1-6 TRBV28 15 TGTGCCAGCAGTCCCCGGACGGGAACGAGGTCACCCCTCCACTTT CASSPRTGTRSPLHF
NA NA TRBJ2-5 TRBV27 14 TGTGCCAGCAGTTTACGGTTCTGGGGCGAGACCCAGTACTTC CASSLRFWGETQYF
NA NA TRBJ1-5 TRBV28 13 TGTGCCAGCAGCATTAACAGTGGTCAGCCCCAGCATTTT CASSINSGQPQHF
NA NA TRBJ2-2 TRBV7-2 15 TGTGCCAGCAGCTTAGGCCACAGGGCGGCCGGGGAGCTGTTTTTT CASSLGHRAAGELFF
NA TRBD2 TRBJ2-1 TRBV5-4 16 TGTGCCAGCAGCGGATTCGGGGGGGCCGTGGGTAATGAGCAGTTCTTC CASSGFGGAVGNEQFF
NA TRBD1 TRBJ2-7 TRBV18 15 TGTGCCAGCTCACCCCGACAGGGGGCAATGTACGAGCAGTACTTC CASSPRQGAMYEQYF
NA NA TRBJ1-2 TRBV6-5 15 TGTGCCAGCAGTCCCCGCCGGGAGTCTAACTATGGCTACACCTTC CASSPRRESNYGYTF
NA NA TRBJ1-6 TRBV6-5 15 TGTGCCAGCAGTTCGCAAGGGCAGGGCAATTCACCCCTCCACTTT CASSSQGQGNSPLHF
NA NA TRBJ2-1 TRBV29-1 13 TGCAGCGTTGAAGCCACAGCAACCAATGAGCAGTTCTTC CSVEATATNEQFF
NA TRBD2 TRBJ2-1 TRBV5-1 16 TGCGCCAGCATTCGGGAAGCGGGGGGGCTCTACAATGAGCAGTTCTTC CASIREAGGLYNEQFF
NA NA TRBJ1-5 TRBV28 14 TGTGCCAGCAGTTCCGCAACAGGGAATCAGCCCCAGCATTTT CASSSATGNQPQHF
once TRBD2 TRBJ2-1 TRBV5-1 14 TGCGCCAGCAGCTCGACGACTGGGGGGGATGAGCAGTTCTTC CASSSTTGGDEQFF
NA TRBD2 TRBJ2-1 TRBV11-2 15 TGTGCCACCCGAGCTGTTGGACTAGCGGACAATGAGCAGTTCTTC CATRAVGLADNEQFF